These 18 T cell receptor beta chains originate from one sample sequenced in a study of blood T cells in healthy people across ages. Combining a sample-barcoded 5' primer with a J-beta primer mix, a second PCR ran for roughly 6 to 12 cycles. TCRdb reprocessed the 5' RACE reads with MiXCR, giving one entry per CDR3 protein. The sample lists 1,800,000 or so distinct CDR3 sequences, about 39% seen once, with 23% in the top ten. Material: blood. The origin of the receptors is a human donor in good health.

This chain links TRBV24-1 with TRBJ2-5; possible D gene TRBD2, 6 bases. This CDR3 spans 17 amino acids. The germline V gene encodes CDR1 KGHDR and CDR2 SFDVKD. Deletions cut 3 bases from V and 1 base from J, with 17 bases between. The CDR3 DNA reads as TGTGCCACCAGTGATAGAAAAGTGGCGGGGATCCAAGAGACCCAGTACTTC. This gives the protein CATSDRKVAGIQETQYF.

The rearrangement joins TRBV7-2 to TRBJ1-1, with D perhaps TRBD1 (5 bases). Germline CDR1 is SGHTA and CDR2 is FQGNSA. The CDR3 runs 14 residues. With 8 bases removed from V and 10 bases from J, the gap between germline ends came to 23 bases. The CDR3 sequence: CASGLSSRVGVAFF. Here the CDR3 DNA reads TGTGCCAGCGGTCTTTCCTCTCGTGTGGGGGTAGCTTTCTTT.

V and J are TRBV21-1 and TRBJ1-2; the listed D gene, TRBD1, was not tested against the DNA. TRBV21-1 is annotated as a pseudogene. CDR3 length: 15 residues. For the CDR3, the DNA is TGTGCCAGCAGAACAGGGGATACTAACCCTTATGGCTACACCTTC. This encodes CASRTGDTNPYGYTF.

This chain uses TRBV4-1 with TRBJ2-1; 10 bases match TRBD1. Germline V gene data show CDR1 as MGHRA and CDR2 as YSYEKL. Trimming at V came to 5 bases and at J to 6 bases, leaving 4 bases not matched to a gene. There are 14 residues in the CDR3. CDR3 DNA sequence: TGCGCCAGCAGCACGGGACAGGGGACCAATGAGCAGTTCTTC. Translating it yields CASSTGQGTNEQFF.

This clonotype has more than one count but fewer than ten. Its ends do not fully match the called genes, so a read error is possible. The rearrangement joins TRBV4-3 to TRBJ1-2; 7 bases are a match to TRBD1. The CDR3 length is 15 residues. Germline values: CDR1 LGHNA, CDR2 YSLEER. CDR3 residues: CAGSQSGGYNYGYTF. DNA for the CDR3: TGCGCCGGCAGCCAGTCAGGGGGGTACAACTATGGCTACACCTTC.

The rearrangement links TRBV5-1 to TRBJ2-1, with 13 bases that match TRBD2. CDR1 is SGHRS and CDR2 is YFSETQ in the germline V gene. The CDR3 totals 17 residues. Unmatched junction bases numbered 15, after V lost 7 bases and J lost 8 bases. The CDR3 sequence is CASGALAGGDYADEQFF. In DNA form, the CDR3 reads TGCGCCAGCGGAGCACTAGCGGGGGGGGACTACGCTGATGAGCAGTTCTTC.

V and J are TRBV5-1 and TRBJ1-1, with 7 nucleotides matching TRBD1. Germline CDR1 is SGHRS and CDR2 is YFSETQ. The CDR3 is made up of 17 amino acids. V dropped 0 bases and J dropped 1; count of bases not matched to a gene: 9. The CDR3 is CASSLANRPGGNTEAFF. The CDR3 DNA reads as TGCGCCAGCAGCTTGGCCAATCGGCCAGGGGGGAACACTGAAGCTTTCTTT.

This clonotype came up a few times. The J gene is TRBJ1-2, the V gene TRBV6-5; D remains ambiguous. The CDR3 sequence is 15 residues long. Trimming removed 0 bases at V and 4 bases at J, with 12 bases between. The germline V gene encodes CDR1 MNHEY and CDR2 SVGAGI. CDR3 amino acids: CASSYSWGGGYGYTF. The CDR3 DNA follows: TGTGCCAGCAGTTACTCTTGGGGAGGAGGCTATGGCTACACCTTC.

CDR3 DNA sequence: TGTGCCAGCAGCTCCAAAATTAACACAGATACGCAGTATTTT. Translated: CASSSKINTDTQYF. The V call is TRBV11-2, the J call TRBJ2-3; no clear D. V lost 4 bases and J lost 2, with 10 bases in between. This CDR3 is built from 14 residues. Germline assignment: CDR1 SGHAT and CDR2 FQNNGV.

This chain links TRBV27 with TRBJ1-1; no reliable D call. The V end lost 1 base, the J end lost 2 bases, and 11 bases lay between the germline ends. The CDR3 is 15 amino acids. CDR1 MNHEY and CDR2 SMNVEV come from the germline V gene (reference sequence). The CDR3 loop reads CASSLFPEPNTEAFF. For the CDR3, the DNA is TGTGCCAGCAGTTTATTTCCGGAGCCCAACACTGAAGCTTTCTTT.

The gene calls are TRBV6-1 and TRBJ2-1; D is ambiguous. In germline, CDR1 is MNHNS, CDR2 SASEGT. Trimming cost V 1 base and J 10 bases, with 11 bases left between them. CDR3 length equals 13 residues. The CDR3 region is CASSEGWAYEQFF. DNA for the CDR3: TGTGCCAGCAGTGAAGGTTGGGCCTACGAGCAGTTCTTC.

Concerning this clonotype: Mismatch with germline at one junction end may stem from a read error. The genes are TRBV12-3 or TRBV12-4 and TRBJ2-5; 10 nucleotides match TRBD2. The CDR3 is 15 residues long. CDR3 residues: CASSLGQAGGATRYF. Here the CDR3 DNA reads TGTGCCAGCAGCTTAGGTCAAGCGGGAGGGGCGACCCGGTACTTC.

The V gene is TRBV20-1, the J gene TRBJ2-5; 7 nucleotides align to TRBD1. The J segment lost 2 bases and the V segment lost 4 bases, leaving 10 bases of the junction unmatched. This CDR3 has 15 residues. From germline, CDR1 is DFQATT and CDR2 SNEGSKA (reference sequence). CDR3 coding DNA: TGCAGTGCTAACCCCTTGGGACAGCTACAAGAGACCCAGTACTTC. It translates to CSANPLGQLQETQYF.

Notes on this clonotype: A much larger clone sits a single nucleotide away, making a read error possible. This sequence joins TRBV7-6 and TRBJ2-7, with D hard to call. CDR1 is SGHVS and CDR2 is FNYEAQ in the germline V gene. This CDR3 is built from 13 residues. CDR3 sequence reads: CAGSPNSPHEQYF. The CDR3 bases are TGTGCCGGCAGTCCGAACAGTCCCCACGAGCAGTACTTC.

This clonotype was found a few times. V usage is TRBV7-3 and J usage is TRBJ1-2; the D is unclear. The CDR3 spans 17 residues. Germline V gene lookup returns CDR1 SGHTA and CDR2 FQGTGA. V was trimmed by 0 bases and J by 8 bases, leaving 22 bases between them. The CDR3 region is CASSLTAGLGSLEGYTF. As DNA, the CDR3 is TGTGCCAGCAGCTTAACGGCGGGTCTTGGGTCTTTGGAGGGCTACACCTTC.

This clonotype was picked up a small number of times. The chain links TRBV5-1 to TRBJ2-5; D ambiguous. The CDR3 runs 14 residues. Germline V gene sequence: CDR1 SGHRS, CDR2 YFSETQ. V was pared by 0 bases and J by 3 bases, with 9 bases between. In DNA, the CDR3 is TGCGCCAGCAGCTTGGTTCAGTCCGAAGAGACCCAGTACTTC. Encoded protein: CASSLVQSEETQYF.

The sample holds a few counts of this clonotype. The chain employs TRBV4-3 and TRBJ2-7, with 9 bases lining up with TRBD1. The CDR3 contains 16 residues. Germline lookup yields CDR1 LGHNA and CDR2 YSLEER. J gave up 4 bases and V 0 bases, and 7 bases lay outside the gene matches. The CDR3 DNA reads TGCGCCAGCAGCCAAGATATCCGGACAGGGGTTTACGAGCAGTACTTC. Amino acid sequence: CASSQDIRTGVYEQYF.

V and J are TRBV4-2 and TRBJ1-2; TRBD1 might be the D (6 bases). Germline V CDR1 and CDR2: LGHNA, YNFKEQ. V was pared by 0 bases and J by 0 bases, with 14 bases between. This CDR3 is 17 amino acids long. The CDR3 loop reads CASSQDPGQPTNYGYTF. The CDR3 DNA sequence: TGTGCCAGCAGCCAAGATCCCGGACAGCCAACTAACTATGGCTACACCTTC.